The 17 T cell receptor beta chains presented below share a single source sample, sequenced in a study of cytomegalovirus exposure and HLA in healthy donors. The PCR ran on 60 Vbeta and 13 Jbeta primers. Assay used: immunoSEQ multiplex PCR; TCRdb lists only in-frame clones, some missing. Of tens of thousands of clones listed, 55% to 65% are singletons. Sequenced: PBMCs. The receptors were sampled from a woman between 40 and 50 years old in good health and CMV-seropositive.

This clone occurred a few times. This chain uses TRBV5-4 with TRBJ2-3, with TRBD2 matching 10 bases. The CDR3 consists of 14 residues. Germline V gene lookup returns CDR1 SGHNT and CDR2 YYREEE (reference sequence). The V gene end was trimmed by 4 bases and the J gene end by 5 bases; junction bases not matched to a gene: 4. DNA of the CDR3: TGTGCCAGCAGCACCCGACTAGCGGGAGATACGCAGTATTTT. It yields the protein CASSTRLAGDTQYF.

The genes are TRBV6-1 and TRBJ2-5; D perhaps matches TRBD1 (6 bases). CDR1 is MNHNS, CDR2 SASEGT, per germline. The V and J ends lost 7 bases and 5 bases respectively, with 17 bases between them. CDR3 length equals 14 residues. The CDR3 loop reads CASNRAVGLETQYF. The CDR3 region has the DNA TGTGCCAGCAACAGGGCCGTGGGGTTGGAGACCCAGTACTTC.

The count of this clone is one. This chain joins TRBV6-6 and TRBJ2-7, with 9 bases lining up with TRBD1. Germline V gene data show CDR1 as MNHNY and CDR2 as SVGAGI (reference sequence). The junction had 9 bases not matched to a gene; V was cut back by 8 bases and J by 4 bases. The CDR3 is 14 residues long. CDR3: CASGTGTGSYEQYF. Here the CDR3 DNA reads TGTGCCAGCGGAACCGGGACAGGGTCTTACGAGCAGTACTTC.

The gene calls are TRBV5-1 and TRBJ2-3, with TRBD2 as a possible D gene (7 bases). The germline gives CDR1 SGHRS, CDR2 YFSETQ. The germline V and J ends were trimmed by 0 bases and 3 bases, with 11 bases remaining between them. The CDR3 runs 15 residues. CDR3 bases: TGCGCCAGCAGCTTGGAACAGGGAGGGACAGATACGCAGTATTTT. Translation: CASSLEQGGTDTQYF. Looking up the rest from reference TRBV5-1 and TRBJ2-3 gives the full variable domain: KAGVTQTPRYLIKTRGQQVTLSCSPISGHRSVSWYQQTPGQGLQFLFEYFSETQRNKGNFPGRFSGRQFSNSRSEMNVSTLELGDSALYLCASSLEQGGTDTQYFGPGTRLTVL.

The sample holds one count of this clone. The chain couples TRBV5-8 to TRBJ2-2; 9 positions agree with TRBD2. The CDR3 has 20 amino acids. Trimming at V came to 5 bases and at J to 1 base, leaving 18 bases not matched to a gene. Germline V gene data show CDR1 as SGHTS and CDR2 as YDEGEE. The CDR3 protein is CASRSGTSLGLGVNTGELFF. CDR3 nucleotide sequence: TGTGCCAGCAGATCAGGGACTAGCCTCGGCCTAGGTGTGAACACCGGGGAGCTGTTTTTT. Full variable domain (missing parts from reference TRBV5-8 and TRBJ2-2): EAGVTQSPTHLIKTRGQQATLRCSPISGHTSVYWYQQALGLGLQFLLWYDEGEERNRGNFPPRFSGRQFPNYSSELNVNALELEDSALYLCASRSGTSLGLGVNTGELFFGEGSRLTVL.

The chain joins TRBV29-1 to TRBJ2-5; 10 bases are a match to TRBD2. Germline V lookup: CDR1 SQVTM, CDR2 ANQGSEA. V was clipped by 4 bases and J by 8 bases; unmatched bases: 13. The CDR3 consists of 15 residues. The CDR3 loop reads CSVAPRASGSYTQYF. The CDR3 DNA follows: TGCAGCGTTGCTCCCCGGGCTAGCGGGAGCTATACCCAGTACTTC.

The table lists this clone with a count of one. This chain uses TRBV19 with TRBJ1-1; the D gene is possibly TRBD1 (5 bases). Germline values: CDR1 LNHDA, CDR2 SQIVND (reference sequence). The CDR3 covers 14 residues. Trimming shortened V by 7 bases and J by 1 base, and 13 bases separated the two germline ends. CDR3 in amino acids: CASIYRGTNTEAFF. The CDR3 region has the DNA TGTGCCAGTATTTATCGGGGGACGAACACTGAAGCTTTCTTT.

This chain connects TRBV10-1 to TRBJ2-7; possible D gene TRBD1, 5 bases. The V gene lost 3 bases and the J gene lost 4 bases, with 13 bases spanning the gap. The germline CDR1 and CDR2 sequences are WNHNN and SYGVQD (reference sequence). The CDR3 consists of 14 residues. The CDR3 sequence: CASSDVLKGYEQYF. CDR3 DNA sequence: TGCGCCAGCAGTGATGTCTTAAAGGGGTACGAGCAGTACTTC.

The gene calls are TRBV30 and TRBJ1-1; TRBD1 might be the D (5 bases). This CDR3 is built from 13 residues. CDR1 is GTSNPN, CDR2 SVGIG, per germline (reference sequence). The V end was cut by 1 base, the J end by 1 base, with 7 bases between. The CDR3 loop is CAWSGTSNTEAFF. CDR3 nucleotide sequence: TGTGCCTGGAGTGGGACATCGAACACTGAAGCTTTCTTT.

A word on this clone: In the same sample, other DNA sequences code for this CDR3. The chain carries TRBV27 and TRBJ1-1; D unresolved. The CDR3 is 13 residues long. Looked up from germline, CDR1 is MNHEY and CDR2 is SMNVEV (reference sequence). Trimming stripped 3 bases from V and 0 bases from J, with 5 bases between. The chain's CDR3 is CASSLQVNTEAFF. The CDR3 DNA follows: TGTGCCAGCAGTTTGCAGGTGAACACTGAAGCTTTCTTT.

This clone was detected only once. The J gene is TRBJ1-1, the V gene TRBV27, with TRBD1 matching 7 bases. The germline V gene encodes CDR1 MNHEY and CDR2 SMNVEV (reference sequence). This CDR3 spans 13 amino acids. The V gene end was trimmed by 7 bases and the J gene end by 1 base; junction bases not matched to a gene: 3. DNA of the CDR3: TGTGCCAGCAAGACAGGGAAGAACACTGAAGCTTTCTTT. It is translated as CASKTGKNTEAFF.

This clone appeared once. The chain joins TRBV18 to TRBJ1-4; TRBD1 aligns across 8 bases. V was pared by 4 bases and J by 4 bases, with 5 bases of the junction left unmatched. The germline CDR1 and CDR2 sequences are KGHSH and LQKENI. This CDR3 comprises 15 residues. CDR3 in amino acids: CASSLGTGHNEKLFF. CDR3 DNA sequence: TGTGCCAGCTCACTTGGGACAGGTCATAATGAAAAACTGTTTTTT.

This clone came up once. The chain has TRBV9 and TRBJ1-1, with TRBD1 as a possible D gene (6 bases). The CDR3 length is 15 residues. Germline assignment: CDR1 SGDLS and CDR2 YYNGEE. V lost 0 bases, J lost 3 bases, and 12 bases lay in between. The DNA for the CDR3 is TGTGCCAGCAGCGTAGGGGGGCAGGGCCACACTGAAGCTTTCTTT. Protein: CASSVGGQGHTEAFF.

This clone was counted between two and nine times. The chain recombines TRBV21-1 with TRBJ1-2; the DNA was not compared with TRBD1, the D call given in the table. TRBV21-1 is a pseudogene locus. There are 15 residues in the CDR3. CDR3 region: CASSPPDRDDYGYTF. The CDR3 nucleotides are TGTGCCAGCAGCCCGCCCGACAGGGATGACTATGGCTACACCTTC.

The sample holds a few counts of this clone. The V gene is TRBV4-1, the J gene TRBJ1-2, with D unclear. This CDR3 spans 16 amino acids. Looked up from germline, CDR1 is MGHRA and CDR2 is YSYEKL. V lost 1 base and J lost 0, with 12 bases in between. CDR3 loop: CASSQVPAAANYGYTF. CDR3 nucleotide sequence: TGCGCCAGCAGCCAAGTTCCCGCGGCTGCTAACTATGGCTACACCTTC.

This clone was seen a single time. DNA of the CDR3: TGTGCCAGCAGTGAAGATTGGCAGACAGGCTACACCTTC. Its protein product is CASSEDWQTGYTF. The genes are TRBV2 and TRBJ1-2; no definite D call. The ends were cut back, 1 base at V and 8 bases at J, with 11 bases in the middle. CDR1 SNHLY and CDR2 FYNNEI come from the germline V gene. The CDR3 contains 13 residues. The variable domain in full, completed from reference TRBV2 and TRBJ1-2, reads EPEVTQTPSHQVTQMGQEVILRCVPISNHLYFYWYRQILGQKVEFLVSFYNNEISEKSEIFDDQFSVERPDGSNFTLKIRSTKLEDSAMYFCASSEDWQTGYTFGSGTRLTVV.

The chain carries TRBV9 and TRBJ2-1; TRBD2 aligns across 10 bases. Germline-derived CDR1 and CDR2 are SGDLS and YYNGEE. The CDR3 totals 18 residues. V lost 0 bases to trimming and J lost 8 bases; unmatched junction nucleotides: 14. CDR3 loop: CASSVGLLAGEGFDEQFF. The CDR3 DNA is TGTGCCAGCAGCGTAGGGTTGCTAGCGGGAGAGGGGTTCGATGAGCAGTTCTTC.